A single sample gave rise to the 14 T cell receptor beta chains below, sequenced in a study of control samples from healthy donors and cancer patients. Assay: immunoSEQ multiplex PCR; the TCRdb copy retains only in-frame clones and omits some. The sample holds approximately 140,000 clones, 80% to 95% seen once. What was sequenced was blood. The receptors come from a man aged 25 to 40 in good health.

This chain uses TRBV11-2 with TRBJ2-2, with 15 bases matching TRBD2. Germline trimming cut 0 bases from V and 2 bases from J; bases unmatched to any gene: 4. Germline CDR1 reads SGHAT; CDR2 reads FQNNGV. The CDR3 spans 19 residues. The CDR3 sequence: CASSLDSGLAGGNTGELFF. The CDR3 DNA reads TGTGCCAGCAGCTTAGATTCGGGACTAGCGGGAGGTAACACCGGGGAGCTGTTTTTT.

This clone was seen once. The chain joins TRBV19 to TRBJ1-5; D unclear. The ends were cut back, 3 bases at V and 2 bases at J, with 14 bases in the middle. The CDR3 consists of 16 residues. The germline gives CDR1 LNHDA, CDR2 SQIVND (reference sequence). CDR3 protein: CASSMIDRGGNQPQHF. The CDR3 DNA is TGTGCCAGTAGTATGATTGACCGGGGAGGCAATCAGCCCCAGCATTTT.

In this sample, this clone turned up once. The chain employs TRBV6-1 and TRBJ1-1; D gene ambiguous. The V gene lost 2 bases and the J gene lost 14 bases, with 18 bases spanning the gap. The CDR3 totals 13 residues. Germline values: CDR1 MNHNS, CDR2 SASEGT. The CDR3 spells CASSEMIGRHLFF. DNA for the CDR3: TGTGCCAGCAGTGAAATGATAGGGCGACACCTCTTCTTT.

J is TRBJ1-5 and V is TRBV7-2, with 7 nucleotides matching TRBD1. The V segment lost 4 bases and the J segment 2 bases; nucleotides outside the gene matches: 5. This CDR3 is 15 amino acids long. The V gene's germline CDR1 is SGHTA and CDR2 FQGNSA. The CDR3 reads CASSSNRGRNQPQHF. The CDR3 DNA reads TGTGCCAGCAGCTCAAACAGGGGTCGCAATCAGCCCCAGCATTTT.

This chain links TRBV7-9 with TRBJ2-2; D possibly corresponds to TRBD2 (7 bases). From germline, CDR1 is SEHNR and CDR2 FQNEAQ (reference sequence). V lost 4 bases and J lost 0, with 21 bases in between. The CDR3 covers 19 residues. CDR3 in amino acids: CASSSNLVGGTTNTGELFF. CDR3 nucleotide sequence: TGTGCCAGCAGCTCCAACCTAGTGGGGGGGACAACGAACACCGGGGAGCTGTTTTTT.

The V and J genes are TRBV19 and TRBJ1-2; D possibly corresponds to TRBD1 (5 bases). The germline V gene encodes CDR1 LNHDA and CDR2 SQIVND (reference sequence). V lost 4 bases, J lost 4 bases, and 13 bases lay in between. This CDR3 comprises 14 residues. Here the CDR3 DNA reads TGTGCCAGTAGTACAGGGAGGGTTGTCTATGGCTACACCTTC. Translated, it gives CASSTGRVVYGYTF.

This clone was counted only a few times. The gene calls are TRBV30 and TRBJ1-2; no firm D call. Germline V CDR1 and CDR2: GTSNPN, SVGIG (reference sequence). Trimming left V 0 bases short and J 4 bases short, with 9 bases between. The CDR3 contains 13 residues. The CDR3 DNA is TGTGCCTGGAGTGTGTCTCGAGCCTATGGCTACACCTTC. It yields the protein CAWSVSRAYGYTF.

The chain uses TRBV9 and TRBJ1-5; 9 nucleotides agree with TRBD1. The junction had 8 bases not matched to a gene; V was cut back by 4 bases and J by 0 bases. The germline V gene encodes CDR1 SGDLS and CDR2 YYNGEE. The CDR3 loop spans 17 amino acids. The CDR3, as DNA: TGTGCCAGCAGCCCGGGACAGGGAGCACATAGCAATCAGCCCCAGCATTTT. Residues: CASSPGQGAHSNQPQHF.

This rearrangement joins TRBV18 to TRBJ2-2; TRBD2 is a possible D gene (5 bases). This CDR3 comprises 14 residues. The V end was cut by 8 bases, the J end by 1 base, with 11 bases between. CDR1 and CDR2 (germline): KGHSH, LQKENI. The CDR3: CASGLAGNTGELFF. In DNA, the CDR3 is TGTGCCAGCGGTTTGGCGGGGAACACCGGGGAGCTGTTTTTT.

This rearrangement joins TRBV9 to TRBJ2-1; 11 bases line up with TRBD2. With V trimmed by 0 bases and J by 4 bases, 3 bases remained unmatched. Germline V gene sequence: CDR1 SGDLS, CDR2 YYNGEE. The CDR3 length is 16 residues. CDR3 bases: TGTGCCAGCAGCGTAGATGGACTAGCGGGTTACAATGAGCAGTTCTTC. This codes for CASSVDGLAGYNEQFF.

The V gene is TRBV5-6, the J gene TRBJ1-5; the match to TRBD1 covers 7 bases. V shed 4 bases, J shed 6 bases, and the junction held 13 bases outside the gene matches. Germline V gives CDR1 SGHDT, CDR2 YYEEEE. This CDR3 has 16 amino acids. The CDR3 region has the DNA TGTGCCAGCAGCAAGGTGACAGGGTGGCAGCGTCAGCCCCAGCATTTT. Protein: CASSKVTGWQRQPQHF. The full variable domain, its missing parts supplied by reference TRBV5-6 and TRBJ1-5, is DAGVTQSPTHLIKTRGQQVTLRCSPKSGHDTVSWYQQALGQGPQFIFQYYEEEERQRGNFPDRFSGHQFPNYSSELNVNALLLGDSALYLCASSKVTGWQRQPQHFGDGTRLSIL.

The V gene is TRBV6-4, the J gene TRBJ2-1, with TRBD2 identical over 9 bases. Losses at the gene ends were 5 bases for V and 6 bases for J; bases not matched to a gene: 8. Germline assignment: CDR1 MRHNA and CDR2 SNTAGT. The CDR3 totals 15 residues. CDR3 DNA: TGTGCCAGCAGTCCGGTAGCGGGAGAGGGCAATGAGCAGTTCTTC. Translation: CASSPVAGEGNEQFF.

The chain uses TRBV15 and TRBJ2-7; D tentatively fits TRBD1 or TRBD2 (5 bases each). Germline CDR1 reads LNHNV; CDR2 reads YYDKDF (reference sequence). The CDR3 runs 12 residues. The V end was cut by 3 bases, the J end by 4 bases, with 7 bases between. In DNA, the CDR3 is TGTGCCACCAGCAGGGGGGATTACGAGCAGTACTTC. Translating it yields CATSRGDYEQYF.

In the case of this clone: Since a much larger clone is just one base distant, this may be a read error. The DNA of the CDR3 is TGTGCCAGCAGCTTAATCTATGGTTACACCTTC. Translation gives CASSLIYGYTF. The V gene is TRBV7-6, the J gene TRBJ1-2; D unresolved. Germline V CDR1 and CDR2: SGHVS, FNYEAQ. This CDR3 is 11 amino acids long.